Listed here is a single TCR beta chain. Its antigen is unknown. V shed 5 bases and J shed 1 base, with 14 bases lying between them. Per germline, CDR1 MNHEY and CDR2 SMNVEV (reference sequence). This CDR3 has 15 amino acids. Method: immunoSEQ multiplex PCR; TCRdb's copy keeps in-frame clones and lacks some. The sample consists of around 20,000 clones, roughly three quarters of them appearing once. This record belongs to a study of vaccination effects on CD4 cells after COVID-19. For the study at large: The median interval between the second dose and post-vaccine sampling was 72 days.

Antigen-specific CD4+ T cells were expanded (with viral peptide pools) by the ViraFEST assay ahead of sequencing. Having been cultured for about 10 days, the cells underwent CD4+ T cell isolation. Participants each got two BNT162b2 or mRNA-1273 vaccine doses. Nucleocapsid antibodies were negative in the vaccine recipients, who had never had SARS-CoV-2 infection. Culturing of around 1.9 million PBMC per well took place with around 9.4 IU/ml IL-2 and about 10 ug/ml peptides. Both day 3 and day 7 saw half the medium replaced with IL-2 medium. This TCR derives from a human donor who received a COVID-19 vaccine. The chain carries TRBV27 and TRBJ1-2; D unresolved. Sequencing used CD4+ T cells from PBMCs cultured with HCoV-229E spike peptides, obtained after COVID-19 vaccination. The CDR3 reads CASSPLQAVNYGYTF. For the CDR3, the DNA is TGTGCCAGCAGTCCCCTTCAGGCGGTTAACTATGGCTACACCTTC.